This entry lists 27 T cell receptor beta chains sequenced from one sample in a study of blood T cell repertoires in COVID-19. Assay used: immunoSEQ multiplex PCR; TCRdb lists only in-frame clones, some missing. The sample consists of around 340,000 clones, around 86% of them appearing once. The sequencing input was PBMCs or T cells enriched from blood (not recorded which). The receptor source for this set is a woman in her 40s with acute COVID-19.

The chain carries TRBV11-2 and TRBJ2-3; perhaps TRBD1 as D (5 bases). V was clipped by 5 bases and J by 9 bases, with 15 bases between them. CDR3 size: 13 residues. The germline gives CDR1 SGHAT, CDR2 FQNNGV. The CDR3 DNA reads as TGTGCCAGCAGCCCAGGGTTTAGGGGCACGCAGTATTTT. Translation: CASSPGFRGTQYF.

This sequence joins TRBV4-1 and TRBJ2-3; 9 nucleotides agree with TRBD1. This CDR3 contains 16 residues. Per the germline V gene, CDR1 is MGHRA and CDR2 is YSYEKL. The V segment lost 2 bases and the J segment 5 bases; nucleotides outside the gene matches: 8. In DNA, the CDR3 is TGCGCCAGCAGCCAAAGCGGGACAGGGCCAGTAGATACGCAGTATTTT. Translation gives CASSQSGTGPVDTQYF.

The chain carries TRBV27 and TRBJ2-1; 9 bases are a match to TRBD2. Germline V gene sequence: CDR1 MNHEY, CDR2 SMNVEV (reference sequence). V was clipped by 6 bases and J by 5 bases; unmatched bases: 8. This CDR3 has 15 amino acids. The CDR3 is CASRVGVAGDNEQFF. The CDR3 DNA reads TGTGCCAGCAGGGTGGGGGTAGCGGGGGACAATGAGCAGTTCTTC.

The chain links TRBV5-6 to TRBJ2-7, with D possibly TRBD2 on 6 matching bases. The germline V gene has CDR1 SGHDT and CDR2 YYEEEE. V dropped 0 bases and J dropped 5 bases, with 18 bases sitting between them. There are 16 residues in the CDR3. CDR3 loop: CASSLGGGVLRNEQYF. CDR3 DNA: TGTGCCAGCAGCTTGGGGGGCGGGGTTCTGAGGAACGAGCAGTACTTC.

The gene calls are TRBV24-1 and TRBJ2-2, with 7 bases identical to TRBD1. Per germline, CDR1 KGHDR and CDR2 SFDVKD. The CDR3 sequence is 14 residues long. With V trimmed by 7 bases and J by 5 bases, 6 bases remained unmatched. This CDR3 reads CATRNRDRTGELFF. CDR3 in DNA: TGTGCCACCAGAAACCGGGACAGAACCGGGGAGCTGTTTTTT.

The V and J genes are TRBV21-1 and TRBJ1-6; TRBD1, the D gene given by the table, was not confirmed from the DNA. TRBV21-1 is shown as a pseudogene. The CDR3 is made up of 16 amino acids. CDR3 nucleotides: TGTGCCAGCAGCAAAAACAGGGACAGGACTTGTTCACCCCTCCACTTT. Translating gives CASSKNRDRTCSPLHF.

The chain joins TRBV18 to TRBJ1-2; 8 bases align to TRBD1. V lost 2 bases to trimming and J lost 8 bases; unmatched junction nucleotides: 13. Looked up from germline, CDR1 is KGHSH and CDR2 is LQKENI. This CDR3 contains 16 residues. CDR3 DNA sequence: TGTGCCAGCTCACCAAACCCCCCCGGACAGGGAGGCGGCTACACCTTC. Its protein is CASSPNPPGQGGGYTF.

This chain joins TRBV5-6 and TRBJ1-6, with D possibly being TRBD1 (6 bases). The CDR3 loop spans 16 amino acids. The germline V gene has CDR1 SGHDT and CDR2 YYEEEE. The germline V and J ends were trimmed by 4 bases and 7 bases, with 18 bases remaining between them. This CDR3 is CASSVIMEGQNSPLHF. As DNA, the CDR3 is TGTGCCAGCAGCGTTATAATGGAAGGACAGAATTCACCCCTCCACTTT.

The chain carries TRBV6-5 and TRBJ1-5; D uncertain. There are 13 residues in the CDR3. Germline V lookup: CDR1 MNHEY, CDR2 SVGAGI. V lost 5 bases and J lost 6, with 11 bases in between. DNA for the CDR3: TGTGCCAGCAGTCCTGCCGGTAGTCAGCCCCAGCATTTT. The encoded protein is CASSPAGSQPQHF.

This clone was seen a single time. V is TRBV19 and J is TRBJ1-4; weak D call: TRBD1 (5 bases). There are 18 residues in the CDR3. In germline, CDR1 is LNHDA, CDR2 SQIVND (reference sequence). V lost 5 bases to trimming and J lost 0 bases, with 19 bases between them. The chain's CDR3 is CASSLTGEPSATNEKLFF. For the CDR3, the DNA is TGTGCCAGTAGTCTCACGGGGGAACCTTCCGCAACTAATGAAAAACTGTTTTTT.

This clone was found once. The V and J genes are TRBV28 and TRBJ1-5; D uncertain. The CDR3 length is 15 residues. CDR1 is MDHEN, CDR2 SYDVKM, per germline. Trimming left V 6 bases short and J 2 bases short, with 14 bases between. The CDR3 region is CASRVPSPGNQPQHF. CDR3 DNA: TGTGCCAGCAGAGTGCCAAGCCCGGGCAATCAGCCCCAGCATTTT.

This chain uses TRBV24-1 with TRBJ1-5; possibly TRBD1 for D (5 bases). The CDR3 has 14 residues. Germline assignment: CDR1 KGHDR and CDR2 SFDVKD. Trimming left V 9 bases short and J 5 bases short, with 16 bases between. The CDR3 sequence: CATHGQAKHQPQHF. The CDR3 DNA reads TGTGCCACCCACGGACAAGCGAAACATCAGCCCCAGCATTTT.

The CDR3 is CASSVGRGSTDTQYF. CDR3 sequence (DNA): TGTGCCAGCAGCGTAGGTCGGGGAAGCACAGATACGCAGTATTTT. The V and J genes are TRBV9 and TRBJ2-3; perhaps TRBD2 as D (5 bases). CDR1 is SGDLS and CDR2 is YYNGEE in the germline V gene. Between the trimmed V and J ends, which lost 0 bases and 0 bases, there was a span of 8 bases. CDR3 length: 15 amino acids.

The CDR3 reads CASSPLTGVHQPQHF. The CDR3 DNA is TGTGCCAGCAGTCCGCTAACAGGGGTCCATCAGCCCCAGCATTTT. J is TRBJ1-5 and V is TRBV28, with 7 bases lining up with TRBD1. The CDR3 is 15 amino acids. Germline-derived CDR1 and CDR2 are MDHEN and SYDVKM. V lost 5 bases and J lost 5; bases outside the gene matches: 9.

The chain uses TRBV12-3 or TRBV12-4 and TRBJ2-4; D not certain. The CDR3 has 12 amino acids. V was shortened by 4 bases and J by 1 base, with 2 bases between the two germline ends. The chain's CDR3 is CASSSAKNIQYF. CDR3 sequence (DNA): TGTGCCAGCAGTTCTGCCAAAAACATTCAGTACTTC.

The chain is built from TRBV7-9 and TRBJ2-5; TRBD1 matches at 8 bases. The trim removed 4 bases at V and 5 bases at J, leaving 12 bases unmatched. This CDR3 contains 16 residues. Germline CDR1 reads SEHNR; CDR2 reads FQNEAQ (reference sequence). The CDR3 region has the DNA TGTGCCAGCAGCTCCGGACAGGGAGGTTTGGGGGAGACCCAGTACTTC. It yields the protein CASSSGQGGLGETQYF.

This chain links TRBV9 with TRBJ1-1; TRBD1 is a possible D gene (5 bases). V was cut by 4 bases and J by 2 bases, with 21 bases left in between. This CDR3 has 17 amino acids. The germline V gene has CDR1 SGDLS and CDR2 YYNGEE. CDR3 coding DNA: TGTGCCAGCAGCCCAAGAGGTTGGGCAGGGCCCAACACTGAAGCTTTCTTT. This codes for CASSPRGWAGPNTEAFF.

The chain combines TRBV14 with TRBJ2-5; D might be TRBD2 (7 bases). This CDR3 has 16 residues. Germline loops: CDR1 SGHDN, CDR2 FVKESK. V was trimmed by 1 base and J by 2 bases, leaving 14 bases between them. CDR3 sequence reads: CASSQVAGALQETQYF. The CDR3 DNA sequence: TGTGCCAGCAGCCAAGTTGCGGGGGCACTACAAGAGACCCAGTACTTC. Complete variable domain (other parts from reference TRBV14 and TRBJ2-5): EAGVTQFPSHSVIEKGQTVTLRCDPISGHDNLYWYRRVMGKEIKFLLHFVKESKQDESGMPNNRFLAERTGGTYSTLKVQPAELEDSGVYFCASSQVAGALQETQYFGPGTRLLVL.

CDR3 in amino acids: CASSSTGTGWEINNEQFF. The CDR3 DNA reads TGCGCCAGCAGCTCTACCGGGACAGGGTGGGAAATTAACAATGAGCAGTTCTTC. The V and J genes are TRBV5-1 and TRBJ2-1, with 9 bases aligning to TRBD1. The trim removed 3 bases at V and 5 bases at J, leaving 15 bases unmatched. There are 18 residues in the CDR3. Germline loops: CDR1 SGHRS, CDR2 YFSETQ.

The chain is built from TRBV6-5 and TRBJ1-2; 8 bases fit TRBD1. In germline, CDR1 is MNHEY, CDR2 SVGAGI. This CDR3 is built from 15 residues. The J segment lost 1 base and the V segment lost 6 bases, leaving 7 bases of the junction unmatched. The CDR3 here is CASRLQGALNYGYTF. Here the CDR3 DNA reads TGTGCCAGCAGGCTCCAGGGGGCTCTTAACTATGGCTACACCTTC.

This sequence joins TRBV29-1 and TRBJ2-1, with 10 bases that match TRBD1. Germline-derived CDR1 and CDR2 are SQVTM and ANQGSEA. V shed 8 bases, J shed 8 bases, and the junction held 30 bases outside the gene matches. The CDR3 runs 20 residues. The chain's CDR3 is CSTRDRGFVIERERIYEQFF. The DNA of the CDR3 is TGCAGCACCCGGGACAGGGGTTTTGTTATCGAGCGGGAGCGAATATATGAGCAGTTCTTC.

This chain uses TRBV6-2 or TRBV6-3 with TRBJ1-6; the match to TRBD1 covers 12 bases. The CDR3 extends over 16 amino acids. Germline CDR1 and CDR2: MNHEY and SVGEGT. V lost 6 bases and J lost 7; bases outside the gene matches: 7. The chain's CDR3 is CASSPGQGARNSPLHF. CDR3 nucleotide sequence: TGTGCCAGCAGCCCGGGACAGGGGGCGCGAAATTCACCCCTCCACTTT.

The genes are TRBV13 and TRBJ1-3, with 8 bases that match TRBD1. This CDR3 is 15 amino acids long. Germline-derived CDR1 and CDR2 are PRHDT and FYEKMQ (reference sequence). V lost 1 base to trimming and J lost 4 bases; unmatched junction nucleotides: 3. The CDR3 loop reads CASSLEGTGGNTIYF. In DNA form, the CDR3 reads TGTGCCAGCAGCTTAGAGGGGACAGGAGGAAACACCATATATTTT.

The rearrangement joins TRBV4-3 to TRBJ1-6; 8 nucleotides agree with TRBD1. V shed 1 base, J shed 8 bases, and the junction held 4 bases outside the gene matches. Germline values: CDR1 LGHNA, CDR2 YSLEER. The length of the CDR3 is 15 residues. Here the CDR3 reads CASSQVQGAYSPLHF. The CDR3 region has the DNA TGCGCCAGCAGCCAAGTTCAGGGGGCTTATTCACCCCTCCACTTT.

V usage is TRBV28 and J usage is TRBJ1-5; D perhaps matches TRBD1 (5 bases). Germline V gene data show CDR1 as MDHEN and CDR2 as SYDVKM. The V and J ends lost 5 bases and 2 bases respectively, with 10 bases between them. This CDR3 has 14 amino acids. The chain's CDR3 is CASSAGLGNQPQHF. CDR3 coding DNA: TGTGCCAGCAGTGCAGGGTTAGGCAATCAGCCCCAGCATTTT. Complete variable domain (other parts from reference TRBV28 and TRBJ1-5): DVKVTQSSRYLVKRTGEKVFLECVQDMDHENMFWYRQDPGLGLRLIYFSYDVKMKEKGDIPEGYSVSREKKERFSLILESASTNQTSMYLCASSAGLGNQPQHFGDGTRLSIL.

V usage is TRBV7-3 and J usage is TRBJ2-5; 10 bases align to TRBD2. V was clipped by 5 bases and J by 5 bases; unmatched bases: 8. There are 15 residues in the CDR3. The germline CDR1 and CDR2 sequences are SGHTA and FQGTGA. CDR3 in DNA: TGTGCCAGCAGCCAATTAGCGGGGGGAGGTGAGACCCAGTACTTC. Protein product: CASSQLAGGGETQYF.

The chain uses TRBV5-4 and TRBJ2-7; 13 bases map to TRBD2. The CDR3 covers 16 residues. V trimming: 4 bases; J trimming: 4 bases; junction bases outside the gene matches: 8. Germline V gives CDR1 SGHNT, CDR2 YYREEE (reference sequence). The CDR3 coding sequence is TGTGCCAGCAGCACCGGACTAGCGGGGGCCGAGTACGAGCAGTACTTC. Translating it yields CASSTGLAGAEYEQYF.